This TCR beta chain was sequenced during a study of T cell changes during pregnancy in multiple sclerosis. This CDR3 has 13 residues. Germline V gene data show CDR1 as MNHEY and CDR2 as SMNVEV (reference sequence). The V gene lost 0 bases and the J gene lost 4 bases, with 6 bases spanning the gap. Data came from immunoSEQ multiplex PCR; TCRdb stores just in-frame clones and leaves some out. Of tens of thousands of clones listed, over 75% were seen once; the top ten hold 11%. As for this clone: The sample holds other DNA sequences that translate to the same CDR3.

The receptor was isolated from a female donor with multiple sclerosis, enrolled in a pregnancy study. The chain uses TRBV27 and TRBJ1-2; D unclear. Material: CD8+ T cells from peripheral blood mononuclear cells, obtained in the third trimester of pregnancy. The CDR3 protein is CASSLSPVYGYTF. CDR3 DNA sequence: TGTGCCAGCAGTTTATCGCCAGTCTATGGCTACACCTTC.